These 27 T cell receptor beta chains came from one sample sequenced in a study of T cell responses to AZD1222 COVID-19 vaccine. Assay: immunoSEQ multiplex PCR; the TCRdb copy retains only in-frame clones and omits some. The top ten hold approximately 3% of the sample, which has around 120,000 clones, about 91% seen once. Here the sequenced sample was peripheral blood, taken on day 0 of AZD1222 vaccination. The source of these receptors is an adult in good health.

V gene TRBV18 combines with J gene TRBJ1-5; possible D gene TRBD1, 6 bases. CDR3 length: 15 amino acids. Trimming removed 4 bases at V and 10 bases at J, with 20 bases between. From germline, CDR1 is KGHSH and CDR2 LQKENI. CDR3 coding DNA: TGTGCCAGCTCACAGGGGGACGTAACCTGGGCTCCCCAGCATTTT. Translation: CASSQGDVTWAPQHF.

The chain uses TRBV10-3 and TRBJ1-2, with unresolved D. CDR3 length: 12 residues. Trimming left V 2 bases short and J 4 bases short, with 5 bases between. CDR1 and CDR2 from the germline V gene are ENHRY and SYGVKD. The CDR3 coding sequence is TGTGCCATCAGTGAGGCAGTCTATGGCTACACCTTC. Protein: CAISEAVYGYTF.

The chain is built from TRBV7-9 and TRBJ1-1; D not certain. The CDR3 consists of 13 residues. CDR1 and CDR2 from the germline V gene are SEHNR and FQNEAQ (reference sequence). The V end lost 5 bases, the J end lost 4 bases, and 11 bases lay between the germline ends. The chain's CDR3 is CASSAQSGTEAFF. The DNA for the CDR3 is TGTGCCAGCAGCGCACAAAGTGGCACTGAAGCTTTCTTT.

The chain has TRBV19 and TRBJ2-3; D call uncertain. This CDR3 comprises 12 residues. From germline, CDR1 is LNHDA and CDR2 SQIVND (reference sequence). V was pared by 5 bases and J by 6 bases, with 9 bases between. Here the CDR3 reads CASSRHGDTQYF. The CDR3 nucleotides are TGTGCCAGTAGTCGACACGGGGATACGCAGTATTTT.

This chain joins TRBV2 and TRBJ2-4; tentative D call: TRBD2 (6 bases). This CDR3 is built from 13 residues. V lost 5 bases and J lost 5, with 10 bases in between. CDR1 is SNHLY, CDR2 FYNNEI, per germline. The CDR3 nucleotides read TGTGCCAGCAGTCGGGACTCGCAAAACATTCAGTACTTC. This translates into CASSRDSQNIQYF.

This chain uses TRBV19 with TRBJ1-2, with no clear D. CDR1 and CDR2 (germline): LNHDA, SQIVND (reference sequence). CDR3 size: 17 residues. V lost 0 bases and J 8 bases, leaving 22 bases between the germline ends. The CDR3 sequence: CASSIDHVGGTQGGYTF. DNA of the CDR3: TGTGCCAGTAGTATAGATCACGTCGGAGGAACCCAAGGGGGCTACACCTTC.

The chain carries TRBV19 and TRBJ2-7; weak D call: TRBD2 (7 bases). The length of the CDR3 is 15 residues. Germline CDR1 is LNHDA and CDR2 is SQIVND (reference sequence). The V and J ends lost 4 bases and 0 bases respectively, with 13 bases between them. The CDR3 coding sequence is TGTGCCAGTAGTAAAGGGAGGGGGAGCTCCTACGAGCAGTACTTC. Its translation: CASSKGRGSSYEQYF.

The chain couples TRBV5-6 to TRBJ1-1; D is unresolved. CDR1 is SGHDT, CDR2 YYEEEE, per germline. Deletions cut 2 bases from V and 0 bases from J, with 11 bases between. This CDR3 is 15 amino acids long. CDR3 region: CASSFGGTLNTEAFF. CDR3 in DNA: TGTGCCAGCAGCTTCGGCGGCACGCTGAACACTGAAGCTTTCTTT.

V gene TRBV2 combines with J gene TRBJ2-2, with 12 bases that match TRBD2. CDR3 length equals 18 residues. V lost 11 bases and J lost 5; bases outside the gene matches: 18. Germline V gene data show CDR1 as SNHLY and CDR2 as FYNNEI. CDR3 coding DNA: TGTGCCGTCCAAGGGAGACTAGCGGGAGAAGGGGGGACCGGGGAGCTGTTTTTT. The encoded protein is CAVQGRLAGEGGTGELFF.

V gene TRBV5-4 combines with J gene TRBJ2-3; D gene ambiguous. The CDR3 is 14 residues long. CDR1 is SGHNT and CDR2 is YYREEE in the germline V gene (reference sequence). Trimming stripped 1 base from V and 6 bases from J, with 12 bases between. The CDR3 reads CASSLFTSEDTQYF. The DNA for the CDR3 is TGTGCCAGCAGCTTGTTCACCTCGGAGGATACGCAGTATTTT. Together with reference TRBV5-4 and TRBJ2-3, the CDR3 gives the full variable domain: ETGVTQSPTHLIKTRGQQVTLRCSSQSGHNTVSWYQQALGQGPQFIFQYYREEENGRGNFPPRFSGLQFPNYSSELNVNALELDDSALYLCASSLFTSEDTQYFGPGTRLTVL.

The V and J genes are TRBV18 and TRBJ1-1; tentatively, D is TRBD1 (5 bases). Germline CDR1 KGHSH, CDR2 LQKENI. The CDR3 has 13 amino acids. The V end lost 1 base, the J end lost 3 bases, and 6 bases lay between the germline ends. CDR3 nucleotide sequence: TGTGCCAGCTCACCACAGGGGTACACTGAAGCTTTCTTT. Translation gives CASSPQGYTEAFF.

This chain uses TRBV19 with TRBJ1-5; 10 positions match TRBD1. Germline-derived CDR1 and CDR2 are LNHDA and SQIVND (reference sequence). V was pared by 6 bases and J by 1 base, with 9 bases of the junction left unmatched. This CDR3 is built from 17 residues. The CDR3 reads CASSRGQGVPSNQPQHF. For the CDR3, the DNA is TGTGCCAGTAGCCGTGGACAGGGGGTCCCGAGCAATCAGCCCCAGCATTTT.

V gene TRBV7-9 combines with J gene TRBJ2-3, with TRBD2 matching over 7 bases. The CDR3 totals 14 residues. V trimming: 2 bases; J trimming: 4 bases; junction bases outside the gene matches: 3. Germline V gene data show CDR1 as SEHNR and CDR2 as FQNEAQ (reference sequence). For the CDR3, the DNA is TGTGCCAGCAGCTTATCCCGGGGGGCAGATACGCAGTATTTT. This translates into CASSLSRGADTQYF.

The rearrangement joins TRBV5-1 to TRBJ2-5; TRBD1 matches 9 bases. This CDR3 contains 14 residues. J gave up 5 bases and V 0 bases, and 2 bases lay outside the gene matches. CDR1 and CDR2 from the germline V gene are SGHRS and YFSETQ. CDR3 DNA: TGCGCCAGCAGCTTGGGGACAGGGGAGGAGACCCAGTACTTC. It yields the protein CASSLGTGEETQYF.

This clone has a single count. This CDR3 reads CAWSVPGLATYEQYF. The CDR3 DNA reads TGTGCCTGGAGTGTTCCGGGACTAGCGACCTACGAGCAGTACTTC. The rearrangement joins TRBV30 to TRBJ2-7, with 10 nucleotides matching TRBD2. V was pared by 0 bases and J by 2 bases, with 4 bases of the junction left unmatched. This CDR3 has 15 residues. CDR1 is GTSNPN and CDR2 is SVGIG in the germline V gene (reference sequence). Full variable domain (rest looked up from reference TRBV30 and TRBJ2-7): SQTIHQWPATLVQPVGSPLSLECTVEGTSNPNLYWYRQAAGRGLQLLFYSVGIGQISSEVPQNLSASRPQDRQFILSSKKLLLSDSGFYLCAWSVPGLATYEQYFGPGTRLTVT.

The V call is TRBV18, the J call TRBJ1-5; the D gene is possibly TRBD1 (6 bases). The CDR3 spans 14 residues. Germline CDR1 KGHSH, CDR2 LQKENI. V was cut by 3 bases and J by 5 bases, with 11 bases left in between. CDR3 protein: CASSPQGKDQPQHF. The CDR3 DNA reads as TGTGCCAGCTCACCCCAGGGGAAGGATCAGCCCCAGCATTTT.

This rearrangement joins TRBV6-2 or TRBV6-3 to TRBJ1-5; the D gene is possibly TRBD1 (5 bases). Germline V gene lookup returns CDR1 MNHEY and CDR2 SVGEGT. V dropped 4 bases and J dropped 0 bases, with 10 bases sitting between them. The CDR3 runs 15 residues. The CDR3 reads CASSWGGASNQPQHF. Written as DNA, the CDR3 is TGTGCCAGCAGTTGGGGCGGAGCTAGCAATCAGCCCCAGCATTTT.

The genes are TRBV9 and TRBJ2-7; TRBD1 aligns across 8 bases. This CDR3 has 14 residues. The germline gives CDR1 SGDLS, CDR2 YYNGEE. The junction had 5 bases not matched to a gene; V was cut back by 0 bases and J by 6 bases. In DNA, the CDR3 is TGTGCCAGCAGCGTAGCGTGGACAGGGATCGAGCAGTACTTC. Residues: CASSVAWTGIEQYF.

The V gene is TRBV5-4, the J gene TRBJ2-5, with 11 bases fitting TRBD1. The CDR3 runs 15 residues. Trimming took 2 bases from V and 3 from J; bases not matched to a gene: 3. Germline CDR1 SGHNT, CDR2 YYREEE (reference sequence). The CDR3 protein is CASSFPGQGEETQYF. The CDR3 DNA is TGTGCCAGCAGCTTTCCGGGACAGGGGGAAGAGACCCAGTACTTC.

The rearrangement uses TRBV9 and TRBJ2-5; 9 bases are shared with TRBD2. Germline CDR1 is SGDLS and CDR2 is YYNGEE. V was clipped by 1 base and J by 5 bases; unmatched bases: 3. The CDR3 contains 14 residues. Written as DNA, the CDR3 is TGTGCCAGCAGCGTATTAGCGGGAGCCGAGACCCAGTACTTC. Protein product: CASSVLAGAETQYF.

The V and J genes are TRBV2 and TRBJ1-5; TRBD1 aligns across 7 bases. Losses at the gene ends were 6 bases for V and 3 bases for J; bases not matched to a gene: 5. The CDR3 covers 14 residues. CDR1 and CDR2 from the germline V gene are SNHLY and FYNNEI. Here the CDR3 DNA reads TGTGCCAGCAGGCCGGGACAGTCCAATCAGCCCCAGCATTTT. Translation gives CASRPGQSNQPQHF.

The chain is built from TRBV5-1 and TRBJ2-6, with D maybe TRBD2 (6 bases). CDR3 length: 19 residues. In germline, CDR1 is SGHRS, CDR2 YFSETQ. V was trimmed by 5 bases and J by 2 bases, leaving 23 bases between them. CDR3 loop: CASREGWGRLVAGANVLTF. As DNA, the CDR3 is TGCGCCAGCAGGGAGGGATGGGGCCGTCTCGTCGCTGGGGCCAACGTCCTGACTTTC.

This chain links TRBV19 with TRBJ2-7; 9 bases map to TRBD1. Germline CDR1 LNHDA, CDR2 SQIVND (reference sequence). The CDR3 extends over 12 amino acids. V lost 6 bases and J lost 3; bases outside the gene matches: 0. The CDR3 protein is CASRGQGYEQYF. The CDR3 DNA sequence: TGTGCCAGTAGGGGACAGGGCTACGAGCAGTACTTC.

J is TRBJ1-1 and V is TRBV5-1; a weak D match, TRBD1 (6 bases). This CDR3 spans 14 amino acids. The germline V gene has CDR1 SGHRS and CDR2 YFSETQ. Trimming took 3 bases from V and 5 from J, leaving 14 bases between them. Written as DNA, the CDR3 is TGCGCCAGCAGCTGGGAGGGGGGTCGGACTGAAGCTTTCTTT. This codes for CASSWEGGRTEAFF.

V gene TRBV27 combines with J gene TRBJ1-2; TRBD1 matches at 9 bases. Germline loops: CDR1 MNHEY, CDR2 SMNVEV (reference sequence). The CDR3 extends over 13 amino acids. J lost 8 bases, V lost 6 bases, and 7 bases had no gene match. DNA of the CDR3: TGTGCCAGCAGCCCGGGACAGGGTTACGGCTACACCTTC. Residues: CASSPGQGYGYTF.

The chain is built from TRBV6-5 and TRBJ2-7; D unresolved. The CDR3 is made up of 15 amino acids. From germline, CDR1 is MNHEY and CDR2 SVGAGI. V lost 5 bases and J 1 base, leaving 15 bases between the germline ends. CDR3 protein: CASSRGVGRSYEQYF. Here the CDR3 DNA reads TGTGCCAGCAGTCGTGGTGTCGGGCGGTCCTACGAGCAGTACTTC.

The chain links TRBV9 to TRBJ2-7, with D possibly TRBD2 on 6 matching bases. V lost 0 bases to trimming and J lost 3 bases, with 22 bases between them. The CDR3 is 18 amino acids. CDR1 is SGDLS and CDR2 is YYNGEE in the germline V gene. The CDR3 is CASSVDVGGIGRDYEQYF. The DNA of the CDR3 is TGTGCCAGCAGCGTAGACGTTGGAGGGATTGGCAGGGACTACGAGCAGTACTTC.